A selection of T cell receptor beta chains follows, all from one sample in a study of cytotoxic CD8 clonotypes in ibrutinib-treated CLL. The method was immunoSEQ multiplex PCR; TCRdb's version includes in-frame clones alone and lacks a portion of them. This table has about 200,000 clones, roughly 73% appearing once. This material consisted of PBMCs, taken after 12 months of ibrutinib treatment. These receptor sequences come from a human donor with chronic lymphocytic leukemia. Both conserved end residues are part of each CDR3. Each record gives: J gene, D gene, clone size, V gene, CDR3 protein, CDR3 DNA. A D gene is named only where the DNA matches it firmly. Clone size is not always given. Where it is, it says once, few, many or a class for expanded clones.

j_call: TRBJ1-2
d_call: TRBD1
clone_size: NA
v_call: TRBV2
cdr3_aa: CASPSAQGAGGYTF
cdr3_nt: TGTGCCAGCCCCTCAGCCCAGGGGGCAGGCGGCTACACCTTC

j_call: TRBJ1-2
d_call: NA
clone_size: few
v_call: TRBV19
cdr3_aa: CASSMGGPSNYGYTF
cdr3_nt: TGTGCCAGTAGTATGGGGGGCCCCTCTAACTATGGCTACACCTTC

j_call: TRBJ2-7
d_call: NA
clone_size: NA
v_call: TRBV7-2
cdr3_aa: CASSFGVVMKQYF
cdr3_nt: TGTGCCAGCAGCTTTGGTGTGGTTATGAAGCAGTACTTC

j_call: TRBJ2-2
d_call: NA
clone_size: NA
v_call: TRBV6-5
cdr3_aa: CASSYHRASSAEELFF
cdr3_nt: TGTGCCAGCAGTTACCACCGGGCCAGTTCAGCCGAGGAGCTGTTTTTT

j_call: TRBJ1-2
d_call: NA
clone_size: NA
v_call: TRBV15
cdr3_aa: CATSKYQAINYGYTF
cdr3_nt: TGTGCCACCAGCAAATACCAGGCTATAAACTATGGCTACACCTTC

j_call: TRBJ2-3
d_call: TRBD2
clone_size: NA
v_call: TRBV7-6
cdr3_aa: CASSHNPGLAGFSTDTQYF
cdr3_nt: TGTGCCAGCAGCCACAACCCGGGACTAGCGGGCTTCAGCACAGATACGCAGTATTTT

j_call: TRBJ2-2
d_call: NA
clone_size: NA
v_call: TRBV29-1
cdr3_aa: CSAITSKVNTGELFF
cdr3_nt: TGCAGCGCTATAACTAGCAAGGTGAACACCGGGGAGCTGTTTTTT

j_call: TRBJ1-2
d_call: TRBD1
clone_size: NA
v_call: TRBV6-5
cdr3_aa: CATLTSGTGPDGYTF
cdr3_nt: TGTGCCACCCTCACCTCCGGGACAGGGCCGGATGGCTACACCTTC

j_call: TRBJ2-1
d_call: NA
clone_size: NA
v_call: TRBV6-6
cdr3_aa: CASSPGNEQFF
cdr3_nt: TGTGCCAGCAGCCCAGGGAATGAGCAGTTCTTC

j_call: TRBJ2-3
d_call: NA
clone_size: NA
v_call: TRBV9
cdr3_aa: CASSVAERNTQYF
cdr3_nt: TGTGCCAGCAGCGTAGCTGAACGGAATACGCAGTATTTT

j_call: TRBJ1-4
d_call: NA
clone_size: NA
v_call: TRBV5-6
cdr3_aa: CASSLVGERKLFF
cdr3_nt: TGTGCCAGCAGCTTGGTAGGGGAGCGAAAACTGTTTTTT

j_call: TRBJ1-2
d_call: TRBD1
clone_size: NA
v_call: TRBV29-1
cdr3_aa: CSVNRGSGYGYTF
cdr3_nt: TGCAGCGTAAACAGGGGCTCCGGTTATGGCTACACCTTC

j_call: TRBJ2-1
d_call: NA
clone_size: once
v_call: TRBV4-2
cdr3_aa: CASSQGAVPAYNEQFF
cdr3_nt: TGTGCCAGCAGCCAAGGTGCGGTCCCAGCCTACAATGAGCAGTTCTTC

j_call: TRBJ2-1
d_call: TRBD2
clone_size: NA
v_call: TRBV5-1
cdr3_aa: CASSLTFGTSGSNEQFF
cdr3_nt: TGCGCCAGCAGCTTGACTTTCGGGACTAGCGGGAGTAATGAGCAGTTCTTC

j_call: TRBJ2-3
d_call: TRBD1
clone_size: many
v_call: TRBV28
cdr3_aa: CASSPVPGQGSDTQYF
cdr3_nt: TGTGCCAGCAGTCCCGTGCCGGGACAGGGAAGCGATACGCAGTATTTT

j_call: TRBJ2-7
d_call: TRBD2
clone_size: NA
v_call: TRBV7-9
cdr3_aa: CASSPGGSSYEQYF
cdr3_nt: TGTGCCAGCAGCCCGGGAGGGAGCTCCTACGAGCAGTACTTC